This T cell receptor beta chain is from a study of T-cell memory formation after mild COVID-19. Study conclusions and caveats: Clones contracting day 15 to 85 were balanced CD4/CD8; later expanders leaned CD4+.

Details on this clonotype: Its antigen is as yet unknown.

The authors produced TCR alpha and TCR beta cDNA libraries with sample barcodes and UMIs by 5'RACE using constant-segment primers. TCRdb recomputed calls from the 5' RACE reads with MiXCR, one row per CDR3 protein. The sample lists hundreds of thousands of distinct CDR3 sequences, roughly 17% seen once, with about 12% in the top ten. Sequenced sample: PBMCs or a T cell subset sorted from them (not recorded which). This clonotype was sampled from an adult woman who had mild COVID-19 (a few samples of this study predate the infection). Cell type and time point are not known.

This CDR3 reads CASSYRDGGNEQFF. CDR3 in DNA: TGTGCCAGCAGCTACCGGGACGGAGGAAATGAGCAGTTCTTC. This chain connects TRBV12-3 or TRBV12-4 to TRBJ2-1, with D possibly being TRBD1 or TRBD2 (5 bases each). CDR3 length: 14 amino acids. V was cut by 6 bases and J by 7 bases, with 16 bases left in between.